The 20 T cell receptor beta chains below come from one sample, sequenced in a study of tumor-infiltrating lymphocytes in primary liver carcinoma. From approximately 500 ng total RNA, TCR beta cDNA was generated with a primer in the constant region. Construction of TCR beta libraries relied on three successive nested multiplex PCR rounds employing slightly modified ARM-PCR. Running around 10 cycles apiece, the first two PCR rounds relied on TRBV1-TRBV30 forward primers together with a C-beta reverse primer. TCRdb used MiXCR to reprocess the multiplex PCR reads, holding one entry per CDR3 protein. The table shows 250,000 to 400,000 distinct CDR3 sequences, with 50% to 70% occurring only once. In addition to blood RNA drawn from unsorted whole blood, germline DNA was extracted. Sequencing was done on a sample of peripheral blood. Every receptor here comes from a man in his forties or fifties with primary liver carcinoma and hepatitis B virus infection.

About this clonotype itself: Being one base from a much bigger clone, this may be a read error. In this CDR3 the conserved last residue, phenylalanine or tryptophan, is missing, so a read error is likely. The rearrangement joins TRBV6-5 to TRBJ2-7, with 15 bases fitting TRBD2. The V gene end was trimmed by 4 bases and the J gene end by 5 bases; junction bases not matched to a gene: 15. From germline, CDR1 is MNHEY and CDR2 SVGAGI. The CDR3 runs to 19 residues. CDR3 DNA: TGTGCCAGCAGTTTCGGACTAGCGGGAGGGCCTATTTCCGTCCACGAGCAGTACATC. Translating gives CASSFGLAGGPISVHEQYI.

As to this clonotype: A junction boundary mismatches the germline segment, possibly from a read error. The chain combines TRBV6-2 or TRBV6-3 with TRBJ2-7, with 9 bases aligning to TRBD1. The CDR3 totals 14 residues. The germline CDR1 and CDR2 sequences are MNHEY and SVGEGT. The CDR3 DNA reads TGTGCCCGCAGCCTCCGGGACAGGGTCCACGAGCAGTACTTC. Residues: CARSLRDRVHEQYF.

On this clonotype: This could be a read error, since a much larger clone is one nucleotide away. The V gene is TRBV5-4, the J gene TRBJ2-3; D remains ambiguous. Germline lookup yields CDR1 SGHNT and CDR2 YYREEE (reference sequence). CDR3 length: 13 amino acids. The CDR3 DNA is TGTGTCGGCTACCATACTAGCACAGATACGCAGTATTTT. It yields the protein CVGYHTSTDTQYF.

The chain couples TRBV28 to TRBJ2-7, with 10 positions matching TRBD1. This CDR3 has 15 amino acids. Germline V gene sequence: CDR1 MDHEN, CDR2 SYDVKM. V was clipped by 3 bases and J by 4 bases; unmatched bases: 6. The CDR3 loop is CASSFTGTGAYEQYF. The CDR3 coding sequence is TGTGCCAGCAGTTTTACGGGGACAGGGGCTTACGAGCAGTACTTC.

A note on this clonotype: A read error may produce the germline difference seen at one junction end. The J gene is TRBJ2-1, the V gene TRBV5-3; perhaps TRBD1 as D (6 bases). TRBV5-3 is identified as an open reading frame with a role that is uncertain. This CDR3 has 15 residues. The CDR3 sequence is CARSLDRVGNNEQSF. CDR3 coding DNA: TGTGCCAGAAGCTTGGACAGGGTCGGCAACAATGAGCAGTCCTTC.

This clonotype was counted only a few times. J is TRBJ2-7 and V is TRBV7-8; 8 bases line up with TRBD2. Losses at the gene ends were 1 base for V and 5 bases for J; bases not matched to a gene: 10. Germline CDR1 and CDR2: SGHVS and FQNEAQ. There are 16 residues in the CDR3. The chain's CDR3 is CASSLVTAGVTNEQYF. The CDR3 DNA reads TGTGCCAGCAGCTTAGTTACAGCGGGAGTTACCAACGAGCAGTACTTC.

The chain has TRBV11-3 and TRBJ2-1, with 7 bases fitting TRBD2. The germline V gene encodes CDR1 SGHNT and CDR2 YENEEA. The CDR3 length is 15 residues. The CDR3 DNA reads TGTGTCAGTAGCCTTGGGGGAGGGCCCTACAATGAGCAGTTCTTC. Its translation: CVSSLGGGPYNEQFF.

Comment on this clonotype: A much larger clonotype is one base distant, so this may be a read error. This sequence joins TRBV4-3 and TRBJ2-5; tentatively, D is TRBD2 (6 bases). Trimming pared 0 bases from V and 4 bases from J, leaving 15 bases between. Germline V gene sequence: CDR1 LGHNA, CDR2 YSLEER. The length of the CDR3 is 16 residues. The CDR3 is CASSQDRAGMIETQYF. In DNA form, the CDR3 reads TGCGCCAGCAGCCAAGATCGCGCGGGGATGATAGAGACCCAGTACTTC.

The chain links TRBV5-4 to TRBJ2-3; TRBD1 is a possible D gene (6 bases). Germline V lookup: CDR1 SGHNT, CDR2 YYREEE (reference sequence). V lost 7 bases to trimming and J lost 2 bases, with 17 bases between them. CDR3 length equals 15 residues. Written as DNA, the CDR3 is TGTGCCAGCGGGGGACACGGCACAAACACAGATACGCAGTATTTT. It codes for CASGGHGTNTDTQYF.

A remark on this clonotype: A read error is possible here, since a much larger clone lies one base away. This chain connects TRBV5-6 to TRBJ1-2; D not certain. The length of the CDR3 is 16 residues. The V gene lost 1 base and the J gene lost 0 bases, with 13 bases spanning the gap. In germline, CDR1 is SGHDT, CDR2 YYEEEE. CDR3 region: CASSLSSFSANYGYTF. As DNA, the CDR3 is TGTGCCAGCAGCTTGAGTTCGTTCTCGGCTAACTATGGCTACACCTTC.

The V and J genes are TRBV5-1 and TRBJ2-5; 10 bases are shared with TRBD2. Germline CDR1 is SGHRS and CDR2 is YFSETQ. V shed 0 bases and J 1 base; nucleotides not matched to a gene: 3. The CDR3 is 16 residues long. CDR3 residues: CASSLDASGGQETQYF. CDR3 bases: TGCGCCAGCAGCTTGGATGCTAGCGGGGGCCAAGAGACCCAGTACTTC. Full variable domain (remainder filled in from reference TRBV5-1 and TRBJ2-5): KAGVTQTPRYLIKTRGQQVTLSCSPISGHRSVSWYQQTPGQGLQFLFEYFSETQRNKGNFPGRFSGRQFSNSRSEMNVSTLELGDSALYLCASSLDASGGQETQYFGPGTRLLVL.

This chain's CDR3 is CASSLYLAGGVGTGELFF. The CDR3 DNA reads as TGTGCCAGCAGTTTATATCTAGCGGGAGGCGTCGGCACCGGGGAGCTGTTTTTT. The chain combines TRBV12-3 or TRBV12-4 with TRBJ2-2; 11 bases map to TRBD2. The CDR3 is made up of 18 amino acids. Trimming cost V 2 bases and J 4 bases; bases outside gene matches: 9.

The V and J genes are TRBV29-1 and TRBJ1-2; D not resolved. The CDR3 runs 13 residues. Germline V gene sequence: CDR1 SQVTM, CDR2 ANQGSEA. Between the trimmed V and J ends, which lost 3 bases and 10 bases, there was a span of 18 bases. CDR3 loop: CSVDIGRMDDYTF. CDR3 in DNA: TGCAGCGTTGACATAGGGCGGATGGATGACTACACCTTC.

The chain combines TRBV7-9 with TRBJ2-1; D is uncertain. The V end lost 6 bases, the J end lost 7 bases, and 13 bases lay between the germline ends. There are 13 residues in the CDR3. Germline CDR1 is SEHNR and CDR2 is FQNEAQ (reference sequence). CDR3 coding DNA: TGTGCCAGCAGAATAGCCTCTGGGAATGAGCAGTTCTTC. The encoded protein is CASRIASGNEQFF.

With respect to this clonotype: At one end the junction does not follow the germline gene, possibly because of a read error. The chain links TRBV5-6 to TRBJ1-2, with D uncertain. From germline, CDR1 is SGHDT and CDR2 YYEEEE. CDR3 size: 14 residues. CDR3 sequence (DNA): TGTGACAGCAGCCCTCGACACCTGGAGGTCGGCTACACCTTC. Translation: CDSSPRHLEVGYTF.

In regard to this clonotype: An end of the junction does not agree with germline; a read error may underlie this. J is TRBJ2-5 and V is TRBV7-9, with 7 positions matching TRBD2. The CDR3 runs 13 residues. Germline V gives CDR1 SEHNR, CDR2 FQNEAQ (reference sequence). CDR3 DNA: TGTGCCAGGAGCTCCGAATCGGGGGGGACCCAGTACTTC. This gives the protein CARSSESGGTQYF. The full variable domain, in which reference TRBV7-9 and TRBJ2-5 provide the parts outside the CDR3, is DTGVSQNPRHKITKRGQNVTFRCDPISEHNRLYWYRQTLGQGPEFLTYFQNEAQLEKSRLLSDRFSAERPKGSFSTLEIQRTEQGDSAMYLCARSSESGGTQYFGPGTRLLVL.

Concerning this clonotype: Compared with germline, one end of the junction differs, possibly owing to a read error. This chain connects TRBV11-2 to TRBJ2-3; D is possibly TRBD1 (5 bases). CDR3 length equals 14 residues. In germline, CDR1 is SGHAT, CDR2 FQNNGV. The CDR3 DNA reads as TGTGCCAGCAGCGCCAACAGGTGTACAGATACACAGTATTTT. It encodes CASSANRCTDTQYF.

In regard to this clonotype: Being one base from a much bigger clone, this may be a read error. The chain carries TRBV6-2 or TRBV6-3 and TRBJ2-1; perhaps TRBD2 as D (6 bases). This CDR3 contains 13 residues. Germline CDR1 MNHEY, CDR2 SVGEGT. The CDR3, as DNA: TGTGCCAGCAGTTTACGGGAGTGGAATGAGCAGGTCTTC. Its translation is CASSLREWNEQVF.

This clonotype was seen only a few times. The chain is built from TRBV30 and TRBJ2-1; 8 positions match TRBD2. V lost 1 base to trimming and J lost 7 bases; unmatched junction nucleotides: 3. This CDR3 contains 13 residues. Germline V gene sequence: CDR1 GTSNPN, CDR2 SVGIG (reference sequence). Written as DNA, the CDR3 is TGTGCCTGGAGTGGGCTAGCGGGTAATGAGCAGTTCTTC. Translated, it gives CAWSGLAGNEQFF.

A remark on this clonotype: Germline and junction disagree at one end, which may indicate a read error. The chain carries TRBV5-5 and TRBJ1-1, with D perhaps TRBD1 (6 bases). The V gene's germline CDR1 is SGHKS and CDR2 YYEKEE (reference sequence). CDR3 length equals 14 residues. The CDR3 loop reads CASSPRGGNTEALF. CDR3 coding DNA: TGTGCCAGCAGCCCAAGGGGGGGCAACACTGAAGCTCTCTTT.